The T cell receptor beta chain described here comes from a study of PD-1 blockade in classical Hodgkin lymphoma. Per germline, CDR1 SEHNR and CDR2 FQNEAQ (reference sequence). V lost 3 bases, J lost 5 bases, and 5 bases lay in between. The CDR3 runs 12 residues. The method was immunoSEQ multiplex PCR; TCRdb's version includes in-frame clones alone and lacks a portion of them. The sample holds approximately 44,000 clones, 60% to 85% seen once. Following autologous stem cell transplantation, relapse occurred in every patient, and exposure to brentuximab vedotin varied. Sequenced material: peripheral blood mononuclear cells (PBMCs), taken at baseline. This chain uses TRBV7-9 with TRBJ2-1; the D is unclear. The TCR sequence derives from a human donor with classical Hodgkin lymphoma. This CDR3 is CASSFLDNEQFF. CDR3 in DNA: TGTGCCAGCAGCTTTCTGGACAATGAGCAGTTCTTC.